One and the same sample provided the 17 T cell receptor beta chains below, sequenced in a study of T cell responses to AZD1222 COVID-19 vaccine. This table comes from immunoSEQ multiplex PCR, and its TCRdb copy is limited to in-frame clones, with some not included. This sample has 79,000 or so clones, with about 83% found just once. The source was peripheral blood, collected 28 days after the second dose of the MenACWY control vaccine. The receptors shown here come from an adult who received the MenACWY meningococcal vaccine as a control.

Only one count was recorded for this clone. The chain links TRBV2 to TRBJ1-1; D ambiguous. Trimming removed 6 bases at V and 7 bases at J, with 18 bases between. There are 14 residues in the CDR3. The germline gives CDR1 SNHLY, CDR2 FYNNEI. For the CDR3, the DNA is TGTGCCAGCAGAGAATTTGGACTGGGGATTGAAGCTTTCTTT. Protein sequence: CASREFGLGIEAFF.

The count of this clone is one. This sequence may be a read error, since a much larger clone differs from it by one base. V gene TRBV11-1 combines with J gene TRBJ1-1; D is uncertain. Per the germline V gene, CDR1 is SGHAT and CDR2 is FQDESV (reference sequence). This CDR3 region has 13 residues. V shed 1 base and J shed 3 bases, with 6 bases lying between them. The CDR3 reads CASSLGRHTEAFF. CDR3 DNA: TGTGCCAGCAGCTTAGGGAGGCACACTGAAGCTTTCTTT.

Written as DNA, the CDR3 is TGTGCCAGCTTGGATAACTATGGCTACACCTTC. Protein sequence: CASLDNYGYTF. The chain recombines TRBV19 with TRBJ1-2; no definite D call. Germline-derived CDR1 and CDR2 are LNHDA and SQIVND (reference sequence). The CDR3 has 11 amino acids. V was cut by 9 bases and J by 1 base, with 6 bases left in between.

The chain uses TRBV19 and TRBJ1-1, with TRBD1 matching 8 bases. The CDR3 has 15 residues. The junction had 4 bases not matched to a gene; V was cut back by 0 bases and J by 4 bases. The germline V gene encodes CDR1 LNHDA and CDR2 SQIVND (reference sequence). For the CDR3, the DNA is TGTGCCAGTAGTATAGAAAACAGGGGGGGCACTGAAGCTTTCTTT. Protein: CASSIENRGGTEAFF.

V and J are TRBV27 and TRBJ2-2; D is unresolved. V was cut by 4 bases and J by 6 bases, with 9 bases left in between. Germline V CDR1 and CDR2: MNHEY, SMNVEV (reference sequence). The CDR3 spans 13 residues. The CDR3 region has the DNA TGTGCCAGCAGTTCTACGGTGGCCGGGGAGCTGTTTTTT. This gives the protein CASSSTVAGELFF.

There are a few counts of this clone. This chain uses TRBV28 with TRBJ1-2; 7 positions agree with TRBD1. This CDR3 contains 16 residues. The V gene's germline CDR1 is MDHEN and CDR2 SYDVKM. The V gene end was trimmed by 5 bases and the J gene end by 6 bases; junction bases not matched to a gene: 15. CDR3 sequence: CASSPLQGPQVHGYTF. In nucleotides, the CDR3 is TGTGCCAGCAGTCCTCTACAGGGGCCACAAGTTCATGGCTACACCTTC.

Regarding this clone: This specimen includes other DNA sequences encoding the same CDR3. CDR3 loop: CASSKVSQRESYNEQFF. CDR3 sequence (DNA): TGTGCCAGCAGCAAAGTTAGCCAGCGAGAGTCTTACAATGAGCAGTTCTTC. This chain uses TRBV21-1 with TRBJ2-1; TRBD2 reflects the table's D call only, with no check against the DNA. TRBV21-1 is classified as a pseudogene. The CDR3 is 17 residues long.

This sequence joins TRBV27 and TRBJ1-5; 9 nucleotides align to TRBD1. In germline, CDR1 is MNHEY, CDR2 SMNVEV (reference sequence). CDR3 size: 13 residues. The V and J ends lost 5 bases and 5 bases, in that order; junction bases with no gene match: 1. The CDR3, as DNA: TGTGCCAGCAGTACAGGGGGCTATCAGCCCCAGCATTTT. Translated: CASSTGGYQPQHF.

This chain links TRBV5-1 with TRBJ2-3, with 8 bases matching TRBD1. The CDR3 is 14 residues long. Trimming at V came to 7 bases and at J to 0 bases, leaving 4 bases not matched to a gene. The germline gives CDR1 SGHRS, CDR2 YFSETQ. CDR3 residues: CASQGARSTDTQYF. CDR3 bases: TGCGCCAGCCAGGGGGCCAGGAGCACAGATACGCAGTATTTT.

The chain is built from TRBV3-1 (or the pseudogene TRBV3-2) and TRBJ2-5; TRBD2 matches 14 bases. CDR1 LGHDT and CDR2 YNNKEL come from the germline V gene (reference sequence). V gave up 0 bases and J gave up 4 bases; unmatched junction bases: 7. CDR3 length equals 18 residues. The chain's CDR3 is CASSQEQTGTSGRETQYF. The CDR3 DNA reads TGTGCCAGCAGCCAAGAGCAGACGGGGACTAGCGGGAGAGAGACCCAGTACTTC.

The V gene is TRBV2, the J gene TRBJ1-6; 11 nucleotides agree with TRBD1. Per germline, CDR1 SNHLY and CDR2 FYNNEI. The J segment lost 9 bases and the V segment lost 4 bases, leaving 2 bases of the junction unmatched. CDR3 length: 14 residues. The CDR3 reads CASSGDRGSSPLHF. The DNA for the CDR3 is TGTGCCAGCAGTGGGGACAGGGGGAGTTCACCCCTCCACTTT. Drawing the rest from reference TRBV2 and TRBJ1-6, the complete variable domain is EPEVTQTPSHQVTQMGQEVILRCVPISNHLYFYWYRQILGQKVEFLVSFYNNEISEKSEIFDDQFSVERPDGSNFTLKIRSTKLEDSAMYFCASSGDRGSSPLHFGNGTRLTVT.

This chain joins TRBV5-1 and TRBJ2-2; D remains ambiguous. Trimming pared 1 base from V and 8 bases from J, leaving 9 bases between. The CDR3 runs 13 residues. CDR1 and CDR2 from the germline V gene are SGHRS and YFSETQ. Here the CDR3 DNA reads TGCGCCAGCAGCTTGTCTCAGTTTGGGGAGCTGTTTTTT. Amino acids: CASSLSQFGELFF.

V gene TRBV28 combines with J gene TRBJ1-5; D is unclear. V lost 3 bases and J lost 6, with 12 bases in between. CDR3 length: 14 residues. CDR1 and CDR2 (germline): MDHEN, SYDVKM. DNA of the CDR3: TGTGCCAGCAGTTTGGGTTACGGGCTTCAGCCCCAGCATTTT. Translating it yields CASSLGYGLQPQHF.

The V and J genes are TRBV18 and TRBJ2-3, with 9 bases aligning to TRBD2. The CDR3 is 16 residues long. Trimming removed 3 bases from V and 6 bases from J; junction bases left unmatched: 10. Germline V gene lookup returns CDR1 KGHSH and CDR2 LQKENI. The CDR3 DNA reads as TGTGCCAGCTCACCGGATGTTAGCGGGAGAAAGGATACGCAGTATTTT. Protein: CASSPDVSGRKDTQYF.

The genes are TRBV19 and TRBJ2-3; D gene unclear. V lost 4 bases to trimming and J lost 0 bases, with 5 bases between them. CDR1 is LNHDA and CDR2 is SQIVND in the germline V gene (reference sequence). The CDR3 has 13 residues. The CDR3, as DNA: TGTGCCAGTAGTACCTCTAGCACAGATACGCAGTATTTT. This gives the protein CASSTSSTDTQYF.

The chain links TRBV24-1 to TRBJ2-3, with D perhaps TRBD1 (6 bases). The V gene's germline CDR1 is KGHDR and CDR2 SFDVKD. The V end lost 9 bases, the J end lost 3 bases, and 12 bases lay between the germline ends. The CDR3 is made up of 13 amino acids. The CDR3 loop is CATQQGGTDTQYF. The CDR3 DNA sequence: TGTGCCACCCAACAGGGTGGGACAGATACGCAGTATTTT.

The CDR3 reads CARSLPGGESNTIYF. The CDR3 coding sequence is TGTGCCAGAAGCTTGCCGGGGGGCGAAAGCAACACCATATATTTT. The chain carries TRBV5-3 and TRBJ1-3; possible D gene TRBD1, 6 bases. TRBV5-3 is placed among ORFs of uncertain function. V lost 1 base and J 7 bases, leaving 15 bases between the germline ends. The CDR3 has 15 amino acids.